The table lists the clone carrying this T cell receptor beta chain with a count of one. The target antigen is unknown. Repertoires were generated with immunoSEQ multiplex PCR, while TCRdb's copy carries only in-frame clones and drops some. The sample yields about 22,000 clones, around 67% seen once. The data were obtained in a study of chemoradiotherapy in HPV16-positive cancers. Study-level results: Better recurrence-free survival went with HPV-responsive T-cell expansion in HPV16-positive patients. Candidate HPV-specific clones and E7-related TCR motifs grew in tumor during treatment.

Samples were taken several times over chemoradiotherapy. The TCR sequence derives from a human donor with HPV-associated anogenital cancer. Sampling was conducted from a patient who underwent chemoradiotherapy.

The CDR3 loop reads CATHREGFYNEQFF. DNA for the CDR3: TGTGCCACCCACCGAGAGGGGTTCTACAATGAGCAGTTCTTC. The gene calls are TRBV15 and TRBJ2-1; D might be TRBD1 or TRBD2, each matching 5 bases. The CDR3 spans 14 residues. V was cut by 8 bases and J by 3 bases, with 14 bases left in between. In germline, CDR1 is LNHNV, CDR2 YYDKDF (reference sequence).